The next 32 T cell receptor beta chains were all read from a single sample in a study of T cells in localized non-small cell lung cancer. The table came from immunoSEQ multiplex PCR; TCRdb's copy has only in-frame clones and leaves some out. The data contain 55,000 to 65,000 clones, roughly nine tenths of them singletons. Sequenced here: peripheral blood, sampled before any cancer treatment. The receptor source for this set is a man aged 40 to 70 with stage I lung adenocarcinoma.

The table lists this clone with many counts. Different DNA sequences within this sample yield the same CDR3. The CDR3 DNA reads as TGCGCCAGCAGTGCCAGCGGGAGAGGTAATGAGCAGTTCTTC. Translated, it gives CASSASGRGNEQFF. The chain links TRBV10-2 to TRBJ2-1, with 8 bases identical to TRBD2. Losses at the gene ends were 4 bases for V and 7 bases for J; bases not matched to a gene: 6. The germline V gene encodes CDR1 WSHSY and CDR2 SAAADI. The CDR3 has 14 residues.

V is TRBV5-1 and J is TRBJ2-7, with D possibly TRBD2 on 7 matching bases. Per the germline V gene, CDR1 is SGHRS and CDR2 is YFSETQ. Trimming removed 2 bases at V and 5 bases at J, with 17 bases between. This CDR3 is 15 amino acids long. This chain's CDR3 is CASSFAGARRNEQYF. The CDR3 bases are TGCGCCAGCAGCTTCGCGGGGGCCCGTCGTAACGAGCAGTACTTC.

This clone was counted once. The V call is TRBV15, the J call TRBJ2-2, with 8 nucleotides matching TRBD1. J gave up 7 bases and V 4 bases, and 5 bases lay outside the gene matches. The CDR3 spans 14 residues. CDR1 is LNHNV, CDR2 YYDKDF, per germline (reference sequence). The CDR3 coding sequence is TGTGCCACCAGCACGGACAGGGCGGGCGGGGAGCTGTTTTTT. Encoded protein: CATSTDRAGGELFF.

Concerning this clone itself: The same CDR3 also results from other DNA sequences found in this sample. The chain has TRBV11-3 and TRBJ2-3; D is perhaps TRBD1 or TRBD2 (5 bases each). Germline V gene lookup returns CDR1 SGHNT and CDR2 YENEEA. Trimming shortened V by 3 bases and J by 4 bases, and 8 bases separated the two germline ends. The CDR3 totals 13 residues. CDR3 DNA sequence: TGTGCCAGCAGCTTTGGGGGATCAGATACGCAGTATTTT. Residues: CASSFGGSDTQYF. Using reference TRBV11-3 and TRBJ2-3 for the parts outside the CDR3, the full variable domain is EAGVVQSPRYKIIEKKQPVAFWCNPISGHNTLYWYLQNLGQGPELLIRYENEEAVDDSQLPKDRFSAERLKGVDSTLKIQPAELGDSAVYLCASSFGGSDTQYFGPGTRLTVL.

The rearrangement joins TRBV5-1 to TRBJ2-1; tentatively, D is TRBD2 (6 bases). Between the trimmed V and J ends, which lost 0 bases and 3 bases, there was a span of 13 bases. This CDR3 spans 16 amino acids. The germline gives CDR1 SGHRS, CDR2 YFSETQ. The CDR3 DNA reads TGCGCCAGCAGCTTGGGCCCGGGAGTTAGCTACAATGAGCAGTTCTTC. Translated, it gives CASSLGPGVSYNEQFF.

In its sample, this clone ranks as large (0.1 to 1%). The CDR3: CASTGTGTTQETQYF. For the CDR3, the DNA is TGTGCCAGCACCGGGACAGGCACTACTCAAGAGACCCAGTACTTC. V is TRBV6-4 and J is TRBJ2-5, with 8 bases lining up with TRBD1. The ends lost 7 bases at V and 2 bases at J; junction bases unmatched: 9. There are 15 residues in the CDR3. Germline assignment: CDR1 MRHNA and CDR2 SNTAGT.

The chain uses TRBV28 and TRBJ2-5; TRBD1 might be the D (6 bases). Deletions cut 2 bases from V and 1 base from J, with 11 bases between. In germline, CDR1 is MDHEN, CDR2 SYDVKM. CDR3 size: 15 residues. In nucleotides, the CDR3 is TGTGCCAGCAGTTTACTCGGGACAACCCAAGAGACCCAGTACTTC. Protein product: CASSLLGTTQETQYF. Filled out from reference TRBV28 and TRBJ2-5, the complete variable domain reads DVKVTQSSRYLVKRTGEKVFLECVQDMDHENMFWYRQDPGLGLRLIYFSYDVKMKEKGDIPEGYSVSREKKERFSLILESASTNQTSMYLCASSLLGTTQETQYFGPGTRLLVL.

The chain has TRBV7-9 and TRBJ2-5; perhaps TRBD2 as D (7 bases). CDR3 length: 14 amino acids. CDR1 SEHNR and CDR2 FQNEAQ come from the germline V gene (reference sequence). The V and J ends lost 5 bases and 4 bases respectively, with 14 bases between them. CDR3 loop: CASSPRGGRETQYF. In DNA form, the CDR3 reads TGTGCCAGCAGCCCTAGGGGGGGGCGAGAGACCCAGTACTTC. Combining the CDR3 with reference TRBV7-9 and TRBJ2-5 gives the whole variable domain DTGVSQNPRHKITKRGQNVTFRCDPISEHNRLYWYRQTLGQGPEFLTYFQNEAQLEKSRLLSDRFSAERPKGSFSTLEIQRTEQGDSAMYLCASSPRGGRETQYFGPGTRLLVL.

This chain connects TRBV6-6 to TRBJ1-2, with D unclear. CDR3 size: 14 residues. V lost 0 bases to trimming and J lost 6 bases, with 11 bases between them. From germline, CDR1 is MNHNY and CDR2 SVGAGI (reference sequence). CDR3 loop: CASSYSKGKDGYTF. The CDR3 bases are TGTGCCAGCAGTTACTCGAAAGGGAAGGATGGCTACACCTTC.

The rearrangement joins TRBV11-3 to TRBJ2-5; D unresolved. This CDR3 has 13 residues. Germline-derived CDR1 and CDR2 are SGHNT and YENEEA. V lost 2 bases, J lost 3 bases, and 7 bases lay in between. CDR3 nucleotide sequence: TGTGCCAGCAGCTTATCGGCTAAAGAGACCCAGTACTTC. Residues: CASSLSAKETQYF.

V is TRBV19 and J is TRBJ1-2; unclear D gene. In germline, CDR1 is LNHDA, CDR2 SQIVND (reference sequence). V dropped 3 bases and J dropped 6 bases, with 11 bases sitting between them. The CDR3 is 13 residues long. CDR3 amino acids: CASSMLRSNGYTF. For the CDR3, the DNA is TGTGCCAGTAGTATGCTGAGATCCAATGGCTACACCTTC.

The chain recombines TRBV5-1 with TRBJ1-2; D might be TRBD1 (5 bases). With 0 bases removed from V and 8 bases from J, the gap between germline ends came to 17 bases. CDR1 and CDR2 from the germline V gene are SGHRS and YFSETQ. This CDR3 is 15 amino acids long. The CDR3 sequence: CASSLDEGTTSGYTF. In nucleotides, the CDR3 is TGCGCCAGCAGCTTGGATGAAGGGACGACCTCGGGCTACACCTTC.

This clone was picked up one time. The CDR3 region has the DNA TGTGCCAGCAGCCCAAATCCCAGGGTAGCTAACTATGGCTACACCTTC. Residues: CASSPNPRVANYGYTF. The genes are TRBV11-3 and TRBJ1-2; TRBD1 is a possible D gene (5 bases). Trimming removed 5 bases from V and 0 bases from J, with 16 bases in between. CDR1 is SGHNT and CDR2 is YENEEA in the germline V gene. This CDR3 is 16 amino acids long.

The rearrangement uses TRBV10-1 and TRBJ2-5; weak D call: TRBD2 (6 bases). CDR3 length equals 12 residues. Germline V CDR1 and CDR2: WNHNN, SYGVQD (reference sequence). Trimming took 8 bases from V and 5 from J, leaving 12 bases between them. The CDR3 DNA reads TGCGCCAGCCTTAGCGGCGGTGAGACCCAGTACTTC. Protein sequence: CASLSGGETQYF.

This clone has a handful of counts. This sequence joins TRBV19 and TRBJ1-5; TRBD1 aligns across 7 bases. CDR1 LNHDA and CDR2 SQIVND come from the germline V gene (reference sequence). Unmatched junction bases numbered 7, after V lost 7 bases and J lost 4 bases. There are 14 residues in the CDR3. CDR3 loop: CASKGTVPNQPQHF. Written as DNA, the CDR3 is TGTGCCAGTAAGGGGACAGTTCCTAATCAGCCCCAGCATTTT.

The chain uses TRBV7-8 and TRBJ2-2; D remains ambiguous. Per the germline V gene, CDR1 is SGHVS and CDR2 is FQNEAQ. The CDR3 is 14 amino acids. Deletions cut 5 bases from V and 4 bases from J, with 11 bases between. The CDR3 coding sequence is TGTGCCAGCAGCCCCCAATATCTCACCGGGGAGCTGTTTTTT. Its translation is CASSPQYLTGELFF.

The CDR3 coding sequence is TGTGCCAGCAGTGGCGGGACGGCGGAGGAAAAACTGTTTTTT. This translates into CASSGGTAEEKLFF. The chain couples TRBV2 to TRBJ1-4; a weak D match, TRBD1 (5 bases). The CDR3 is 14 residues long. V lost 4 bases and J lost 8, with 14 bases in between. Germline loops: CDR1 SNHLY, CDR2 FYNNEI.

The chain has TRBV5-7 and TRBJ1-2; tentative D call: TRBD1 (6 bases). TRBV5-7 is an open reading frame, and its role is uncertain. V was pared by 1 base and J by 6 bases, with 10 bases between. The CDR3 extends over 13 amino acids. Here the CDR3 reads CASSLYPGDGYTF. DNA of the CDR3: TGTGCCAGCAGCTTGTATCCAGGGGATGGCTACACCTTC.

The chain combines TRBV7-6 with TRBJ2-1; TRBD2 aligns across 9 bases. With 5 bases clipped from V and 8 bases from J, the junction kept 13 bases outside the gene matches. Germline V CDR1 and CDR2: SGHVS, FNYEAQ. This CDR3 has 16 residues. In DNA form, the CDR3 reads TGTGCCAGCAGCCGAACCTCAGATAGCGGGAGAGATGAGCAGTTCTTC. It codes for CASSRTSDSGRDEQFF.

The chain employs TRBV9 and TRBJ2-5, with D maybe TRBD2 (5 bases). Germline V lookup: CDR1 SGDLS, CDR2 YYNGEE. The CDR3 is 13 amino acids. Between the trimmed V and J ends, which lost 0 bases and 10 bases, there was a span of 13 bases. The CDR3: CASSVGGETSQYF. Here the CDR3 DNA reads TGTGCCAGCAGCGTAGGGGGAGAGACGAGCCAGTACTTC.

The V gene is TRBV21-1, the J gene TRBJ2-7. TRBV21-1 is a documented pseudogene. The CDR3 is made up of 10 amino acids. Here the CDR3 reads CASSSYEQYF. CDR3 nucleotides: TGTGCCAGCAGCAGCTACGAGCAGTACTTC.

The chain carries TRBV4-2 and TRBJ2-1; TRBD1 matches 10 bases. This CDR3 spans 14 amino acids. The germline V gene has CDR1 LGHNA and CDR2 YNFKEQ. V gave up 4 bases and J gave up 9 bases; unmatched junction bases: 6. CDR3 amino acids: CASSPGQGTSEQFF. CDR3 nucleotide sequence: TGTGCCAGCAGCCCGGGACAGGGGACGTCTGAGCAGTTCTTC.

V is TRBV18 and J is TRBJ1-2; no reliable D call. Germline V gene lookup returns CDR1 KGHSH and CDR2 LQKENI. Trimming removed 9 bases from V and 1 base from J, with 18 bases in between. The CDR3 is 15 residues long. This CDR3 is CASREGHGNNYGYTF. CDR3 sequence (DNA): TGTGCCAGTCGAGAAGGCCATGGGAATAACTATGGCTACACCTTC.

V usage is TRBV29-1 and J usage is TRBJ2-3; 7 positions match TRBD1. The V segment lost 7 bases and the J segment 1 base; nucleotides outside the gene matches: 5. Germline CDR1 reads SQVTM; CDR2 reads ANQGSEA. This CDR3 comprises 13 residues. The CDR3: CSASGQRTDTQYF. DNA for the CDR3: TGCAGCGCTTCGGGACAGCGCACAGATACGCAGTATTTT.

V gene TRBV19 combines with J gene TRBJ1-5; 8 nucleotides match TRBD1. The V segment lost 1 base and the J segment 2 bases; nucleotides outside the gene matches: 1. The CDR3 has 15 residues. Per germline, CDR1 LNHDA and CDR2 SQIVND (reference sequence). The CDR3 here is CASSIGGQGNQPQHF. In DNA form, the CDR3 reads TGTGCCAGTAGTATAGGGGGACAGGGCAATCAGCCCCAGCATTTT.

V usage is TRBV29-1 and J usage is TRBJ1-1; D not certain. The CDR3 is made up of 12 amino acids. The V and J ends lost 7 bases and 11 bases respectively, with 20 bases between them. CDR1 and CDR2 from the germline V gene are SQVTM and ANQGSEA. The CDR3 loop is CSGGFRDGGAFF. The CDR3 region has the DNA TGCAGCGGTGGGTTCCGAGACGGTGGGGCTTTCTTT.

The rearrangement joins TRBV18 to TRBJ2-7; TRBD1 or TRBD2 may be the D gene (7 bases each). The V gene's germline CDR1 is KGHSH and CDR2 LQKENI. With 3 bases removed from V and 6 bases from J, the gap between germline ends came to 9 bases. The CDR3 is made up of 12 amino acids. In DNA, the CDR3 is TGTGCCAGCTCACCCAGGGGGGGCGAGCAGTACTTC. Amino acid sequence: CASSPRGGEQYF. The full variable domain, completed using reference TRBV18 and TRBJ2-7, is NAGVMQNPRHLVRRRGQEARLRCSPMKGHSHVYWYRQLPEEGLKFMVYLQKENIIDESGMPKERFSAEFPKEGPSILRIQQVVRGDSAAYFCASSPRGGEQYFGPGTRLTVT.

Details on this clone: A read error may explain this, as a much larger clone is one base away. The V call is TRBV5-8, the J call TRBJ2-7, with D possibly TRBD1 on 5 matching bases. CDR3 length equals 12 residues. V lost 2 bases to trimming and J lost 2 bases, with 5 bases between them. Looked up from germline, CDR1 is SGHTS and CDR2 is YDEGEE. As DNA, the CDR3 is TGTGCCAGCAGCTTAGGGGCCTACGAGCAGTACTTC. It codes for CASSLGAYEQYF.

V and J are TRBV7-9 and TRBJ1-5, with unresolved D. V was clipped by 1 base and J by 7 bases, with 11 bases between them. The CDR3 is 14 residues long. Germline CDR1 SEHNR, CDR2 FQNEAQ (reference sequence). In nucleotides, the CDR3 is TGTGCCAGCAGCTTAGGAGGGTCGGACCAGCCCCAGCATTTT. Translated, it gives CASSLGGSDQPQHF. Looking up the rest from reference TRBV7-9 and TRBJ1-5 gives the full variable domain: DTGVSQNPRHKITKRGQNVTFRCDPISEHNRLYWYRQTLGQGPEFLTYFQNEAQLEKSRLLSDRFSAERPKGSFSTLEIQRTEQGDSAMYLCASSLGGSDQPQHFGDGTRLSIL.

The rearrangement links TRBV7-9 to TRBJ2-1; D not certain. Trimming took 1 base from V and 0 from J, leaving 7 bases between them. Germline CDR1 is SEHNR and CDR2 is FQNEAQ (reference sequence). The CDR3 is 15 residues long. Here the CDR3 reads CASSLVPSSYNEQFF. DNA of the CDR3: TGTGCCAGCAGCTTAGTCCCTAGCTCCTACAATGAGCAGTTCTTC.

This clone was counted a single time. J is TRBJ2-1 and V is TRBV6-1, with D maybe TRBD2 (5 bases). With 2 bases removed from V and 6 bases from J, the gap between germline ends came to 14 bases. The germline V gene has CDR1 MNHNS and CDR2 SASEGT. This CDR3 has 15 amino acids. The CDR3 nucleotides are TGTGCCAGCAGTGAAAGGAGGCAGAGGGCCAATGAGCAGTTCTTC. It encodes CASSERRQRANEQFF.

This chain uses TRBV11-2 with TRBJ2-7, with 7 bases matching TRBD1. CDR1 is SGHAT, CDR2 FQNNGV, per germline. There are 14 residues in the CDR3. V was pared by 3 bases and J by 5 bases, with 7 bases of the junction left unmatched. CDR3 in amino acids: CASSLETGLDEQYF. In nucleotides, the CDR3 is TGTGCCAGCAGCTTGGAGACAGGGCTGGACGAGCAGTACTTC.